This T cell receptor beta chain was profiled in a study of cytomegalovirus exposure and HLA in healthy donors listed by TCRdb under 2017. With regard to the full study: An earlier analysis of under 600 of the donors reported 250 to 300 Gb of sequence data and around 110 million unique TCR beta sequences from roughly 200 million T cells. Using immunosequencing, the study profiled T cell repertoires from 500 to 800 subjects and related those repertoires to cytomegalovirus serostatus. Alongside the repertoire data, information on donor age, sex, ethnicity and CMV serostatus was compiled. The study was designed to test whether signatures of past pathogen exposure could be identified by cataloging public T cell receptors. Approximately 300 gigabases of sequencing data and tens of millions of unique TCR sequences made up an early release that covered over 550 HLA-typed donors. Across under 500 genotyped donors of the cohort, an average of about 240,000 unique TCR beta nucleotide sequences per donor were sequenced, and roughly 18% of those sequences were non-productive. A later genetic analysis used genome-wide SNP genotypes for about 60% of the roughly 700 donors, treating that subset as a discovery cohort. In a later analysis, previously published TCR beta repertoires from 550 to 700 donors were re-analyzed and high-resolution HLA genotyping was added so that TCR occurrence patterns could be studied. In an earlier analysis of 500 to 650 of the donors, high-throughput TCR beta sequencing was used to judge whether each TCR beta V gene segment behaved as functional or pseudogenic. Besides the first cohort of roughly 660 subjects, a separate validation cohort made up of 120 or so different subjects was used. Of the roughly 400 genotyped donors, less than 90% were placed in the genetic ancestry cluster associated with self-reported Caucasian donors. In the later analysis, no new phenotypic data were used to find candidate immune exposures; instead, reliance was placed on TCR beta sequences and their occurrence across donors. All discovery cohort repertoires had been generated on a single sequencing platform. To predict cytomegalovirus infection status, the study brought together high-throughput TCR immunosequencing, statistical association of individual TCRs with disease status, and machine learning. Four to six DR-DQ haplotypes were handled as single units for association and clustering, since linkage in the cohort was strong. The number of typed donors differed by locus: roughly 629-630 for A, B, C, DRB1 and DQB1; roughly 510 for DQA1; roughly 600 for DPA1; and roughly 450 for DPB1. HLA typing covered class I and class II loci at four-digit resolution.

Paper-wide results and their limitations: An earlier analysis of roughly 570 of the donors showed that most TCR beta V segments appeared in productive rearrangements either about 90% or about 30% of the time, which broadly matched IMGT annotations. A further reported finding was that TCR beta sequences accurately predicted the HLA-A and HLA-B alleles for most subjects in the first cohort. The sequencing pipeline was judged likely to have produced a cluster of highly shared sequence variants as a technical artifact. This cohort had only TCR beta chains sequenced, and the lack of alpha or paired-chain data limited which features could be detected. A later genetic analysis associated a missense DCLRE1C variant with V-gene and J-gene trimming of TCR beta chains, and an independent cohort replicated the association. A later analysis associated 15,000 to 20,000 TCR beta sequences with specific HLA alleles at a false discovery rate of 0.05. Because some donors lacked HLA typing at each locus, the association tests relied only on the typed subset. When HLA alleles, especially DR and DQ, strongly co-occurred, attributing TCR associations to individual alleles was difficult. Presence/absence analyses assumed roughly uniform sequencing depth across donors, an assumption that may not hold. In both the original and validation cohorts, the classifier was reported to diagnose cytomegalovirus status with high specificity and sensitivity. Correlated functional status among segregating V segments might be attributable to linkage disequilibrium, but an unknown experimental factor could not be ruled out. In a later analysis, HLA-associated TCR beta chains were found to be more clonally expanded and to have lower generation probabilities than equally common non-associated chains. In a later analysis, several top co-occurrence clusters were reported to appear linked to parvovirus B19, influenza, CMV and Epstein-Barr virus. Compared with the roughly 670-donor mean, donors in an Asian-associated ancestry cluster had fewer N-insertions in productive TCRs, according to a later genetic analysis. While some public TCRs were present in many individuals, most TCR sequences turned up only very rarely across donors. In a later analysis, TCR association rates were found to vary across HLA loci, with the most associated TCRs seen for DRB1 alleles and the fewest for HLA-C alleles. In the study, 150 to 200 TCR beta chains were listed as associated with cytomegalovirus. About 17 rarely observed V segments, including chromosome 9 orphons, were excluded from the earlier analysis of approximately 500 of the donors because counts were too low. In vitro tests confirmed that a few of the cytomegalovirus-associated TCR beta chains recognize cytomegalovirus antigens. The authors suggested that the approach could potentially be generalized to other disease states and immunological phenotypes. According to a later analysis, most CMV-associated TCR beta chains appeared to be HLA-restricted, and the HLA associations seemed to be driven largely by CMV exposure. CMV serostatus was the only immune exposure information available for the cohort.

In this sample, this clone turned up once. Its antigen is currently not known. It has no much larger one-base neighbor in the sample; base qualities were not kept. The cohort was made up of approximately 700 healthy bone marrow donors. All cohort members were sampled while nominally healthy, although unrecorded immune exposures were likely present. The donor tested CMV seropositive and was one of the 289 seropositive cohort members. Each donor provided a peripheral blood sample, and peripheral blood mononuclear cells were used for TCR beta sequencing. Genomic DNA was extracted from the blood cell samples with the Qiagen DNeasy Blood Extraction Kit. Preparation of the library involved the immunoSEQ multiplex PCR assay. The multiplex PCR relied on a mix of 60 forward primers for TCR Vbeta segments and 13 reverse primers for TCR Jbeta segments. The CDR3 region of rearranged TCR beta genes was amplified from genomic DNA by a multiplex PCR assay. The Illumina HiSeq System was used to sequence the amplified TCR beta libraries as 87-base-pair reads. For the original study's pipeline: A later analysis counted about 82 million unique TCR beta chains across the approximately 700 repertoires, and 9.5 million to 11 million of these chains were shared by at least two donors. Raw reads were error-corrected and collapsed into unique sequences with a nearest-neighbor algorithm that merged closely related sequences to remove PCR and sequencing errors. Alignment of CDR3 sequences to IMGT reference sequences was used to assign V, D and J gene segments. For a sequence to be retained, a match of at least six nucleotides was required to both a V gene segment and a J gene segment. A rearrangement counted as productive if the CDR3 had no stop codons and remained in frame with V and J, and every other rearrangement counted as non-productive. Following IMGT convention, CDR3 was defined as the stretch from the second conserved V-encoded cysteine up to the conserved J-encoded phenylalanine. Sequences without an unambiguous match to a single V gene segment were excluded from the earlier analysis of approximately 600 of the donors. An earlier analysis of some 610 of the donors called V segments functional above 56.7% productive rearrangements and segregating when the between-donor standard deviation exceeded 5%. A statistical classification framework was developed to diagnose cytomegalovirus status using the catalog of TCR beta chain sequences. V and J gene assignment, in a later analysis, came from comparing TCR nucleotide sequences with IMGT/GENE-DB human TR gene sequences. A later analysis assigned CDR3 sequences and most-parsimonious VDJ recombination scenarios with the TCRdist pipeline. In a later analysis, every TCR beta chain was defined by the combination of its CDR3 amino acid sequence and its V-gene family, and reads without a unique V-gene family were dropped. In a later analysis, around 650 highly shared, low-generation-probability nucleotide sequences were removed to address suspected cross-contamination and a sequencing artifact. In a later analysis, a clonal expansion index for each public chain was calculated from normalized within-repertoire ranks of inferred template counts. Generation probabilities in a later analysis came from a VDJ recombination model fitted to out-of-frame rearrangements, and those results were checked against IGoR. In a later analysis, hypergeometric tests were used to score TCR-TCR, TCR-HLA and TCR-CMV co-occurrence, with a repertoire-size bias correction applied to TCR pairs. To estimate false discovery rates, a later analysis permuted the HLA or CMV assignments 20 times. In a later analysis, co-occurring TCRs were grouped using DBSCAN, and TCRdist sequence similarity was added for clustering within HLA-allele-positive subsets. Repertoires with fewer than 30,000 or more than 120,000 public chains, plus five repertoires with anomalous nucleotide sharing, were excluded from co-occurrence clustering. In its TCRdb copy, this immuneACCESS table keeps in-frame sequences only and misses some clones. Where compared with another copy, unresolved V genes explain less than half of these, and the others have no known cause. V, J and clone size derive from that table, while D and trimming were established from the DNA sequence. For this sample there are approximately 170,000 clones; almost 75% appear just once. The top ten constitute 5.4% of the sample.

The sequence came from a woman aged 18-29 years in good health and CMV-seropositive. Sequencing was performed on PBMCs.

The DNA sequence follows: TGTGCCAGCAGTTTTTTCGCGGGGGAGCTGTTTTTT. The translation is CASSFFAGELFF. The rearrangement combines TRBV27 with TRBJ2-2, with the D gene uncertain. The germline V gene (reference sequence) yields MNHEY for CDR1 and SMNVEV for CDR2. Trimming at the junction amounts to 3 bases on V and 8 bases on J, and the germline ends lie 7 bases apart. The CDR3 measures 12 amino acids from cysteine to phenylalanine. CDR3 DNA is the only sequence kept; it has 36 bases, read in frame from the first base.